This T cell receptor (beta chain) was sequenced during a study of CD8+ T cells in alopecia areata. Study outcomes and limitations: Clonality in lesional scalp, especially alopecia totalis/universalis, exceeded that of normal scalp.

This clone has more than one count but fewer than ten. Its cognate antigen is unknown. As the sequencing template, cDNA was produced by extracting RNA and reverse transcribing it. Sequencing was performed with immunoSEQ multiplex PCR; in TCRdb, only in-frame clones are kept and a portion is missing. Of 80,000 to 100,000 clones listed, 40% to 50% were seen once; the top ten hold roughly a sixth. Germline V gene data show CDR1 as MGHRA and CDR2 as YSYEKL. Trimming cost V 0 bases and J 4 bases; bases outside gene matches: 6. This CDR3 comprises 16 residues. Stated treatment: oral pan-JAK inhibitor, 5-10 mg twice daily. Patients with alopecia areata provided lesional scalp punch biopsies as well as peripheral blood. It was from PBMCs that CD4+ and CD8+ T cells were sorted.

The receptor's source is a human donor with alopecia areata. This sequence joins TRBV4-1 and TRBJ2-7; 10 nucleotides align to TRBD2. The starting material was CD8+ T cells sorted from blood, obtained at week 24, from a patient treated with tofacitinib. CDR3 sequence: CASSQDREREGYEQYF. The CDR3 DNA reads TGCGCCAGCAGCCAAGATAGGGAGCGGGAGGGATACGAGCAGTACTTC.